Sequencing of this T cell receptor (beta chain) was carried out in a study of T-cell memory formation after mild COVID-19. The wider study: Largely donor-specific sequence clusters came from a couple of donors.

Study results and caveats: Memory from before infection featured some responding clones, which suggests cross-reactive memory joined. Mainly CM and EM harbored the contracting CD4+ clones; mainly EMRA harbored the CD8+ ones.

The CDR3 covers 13 residues. Trimming took off 4 bases at V and 1 base at J, with 10 bases between the two ends. Looked up from germline, CDR1 is GTSNPN and CDR2 is SVGIG (reference sequence). With regard to this clonotype: Its antigen remains unknown.

Each CDR3 protein gets one entry after TCRdb re-called the 5' RACE reads with MiXCR. Of about 470,000 distinct CDR3 sequences listed, 18% are singletons. Input material: PBMCs or a T cell subset sorted from them (not recorded which). The clonotype comes from an adult woman who had mild COVID-19 (a few samples of this study predate the infection). Cell type and time point are not known. This chain links TRBV30 with TRBJ1-1; D is ambiguous. The CDR3 DNA follows: TGTGCCTGGAAGGATGAGCCGAACACTGAAGCTTTCTTT. Translation: CAWKDEPNTEAFF.